This TCR beta chain was documented in a study of cytomegalovirus exposure and HLA in healthy donors (dated 2017 in TCRdb). With respect to the entire study: An earlier analysis of 587 of the donors reported approximately 290 Gb of sequence data and about 100 million unique TCR beta sequences from about 200 million T cells. Roughly 300 gigabases of sequencing data and tens of millions of unique TCR sequences were included in an early release covering several hundred HLA-typed donors. Among the roughly 400 genotyped donors, roughly 80% belonged to the genetic ancestry cluster associated with self-reported Caucasian donors. The study aimed to test whether cataloging public T cell receptors could reveal signatures of past pathogen exposure. The study profiled the T cell repertoires of approximately 700 subjects by immunosequencing and related them to cytomegalovirus serostatus. Along with the approximately 650-subject first cohort, a separate validation cohort of some 130 different subjects was used. The study combined high-throughput TCR immunosequencing, statistical association of individual TCRs with disease status, and machine learning to predict cytomegalovirus infection status. In a later analysis, previously published TCR beta repertoires from about 670 donors were re-analyzed and high-resolution HLA genotyping was added so that TCR occurrence patterns could be studied. In the later analysis, no new phenotypic data were used to find candidate immune exposures; instead, reliance was placed on TCR beta sequences and their occurrence across donors. To decide whether each TCR beta V gene segment behaved as functional or pseudogenic, an earlier analysis of some 600 of the donors relied on high-throughput TCR beta sequencing. Donor age, sex, ethnicity and CMV serostatus were compiled together with the repertoire data. A later genetic analysis took genome-wide SNP genotypes for 398 of the 666 donors and used that subset as a discovery cohort. All discovery cohort repertoires had been generated using a single sequencing platform. HLA typing included class I and class II loci at four-digit resolution. Typing coverage differed by locus: A, B, C, DRB1 and DQB1 were typed in roughly 620-630 donors, DQA1 in 500 to 550, DPA1 in 600 to 610, and DPB1 in roughly 470. Because of strong linkage in the cohort, roughly five DR-DQ haplotypes were treated as single units for association and clustering. Across roughly 420 genotyped donors of the cohort, an average of roughly 250,000 unique TCR beta nucleotide sequences per donor were sequenced, and around 19% of those sequences were non-productive. On the study overall, not on this receptor specifically: A further reported finding was that TCR beta sequences accurately predicted the HLA-A and HLA-B alleles for most subjects in the first cohort. HLA typing was unavailable for some donors at each locus, so association tests used only the typed subset. In vitro tests confirmed that a few of the cytomegalovirus-associated TCR beta chains recognize cytomegalovirus antigens. At a false discovery rate of 0.05, a later analysis linked roughly 17,000 TCR beta sequences to specific HLA alleles. A cluster of highly shared sequence variants was judged likely to be a technical artifact of the sequencing pipeline. The authors suggested that the approach could potentially be generalized to other disease states and immunological phenotypes. A total of fewer than 200 TCR beta chains were listed by the study as associated with cytomegalovirus. In a later genetic analysis, fewer N-insertions in productive TCRs were reported among donors in an Asian-associated ancestry cluster than the approximately 710-donor mean. Presence/absence analyses assumed roughly uniform sequencing depth across donors, an assumption that may not hold. In both the original and validation cohorts, the classifier was reported to diagnose cytomegalovirus status with high specificity and sensitivity. Because counts were too low, about 18 rarely observed V segments, including chromosome 9 orphons, were excluded from the earlier analysis of fewer than 650 of the donors. In a later genetic analysis, a missense DCLRE1C variant was associated with V-gene and J-gene trimming of TCR beta chains, and the association was replicated in an independent cohort. In a later analysis, TCR association rates were found to vary across HLA loci, with the most associated TCRs seen for DRB1 alleles and the fewest for HLA-C alleles. CMV serostatus was the only immune exposure information available for the cohort. Some IMGT-functional V segments, including TRBV6-2 and TRBV6-3, could not be told apart with the 87-base-pair reads, so those segments were excluded. The cohort was sequenced for TCR beta chains only, and without alpha or paired-chain data the features that could be detected were limited. Across donors, most TCR sequences were observed very rarely, whereas some public TCRs were present in many individuals. When HLA alleles, especially DR and DQ, strongly co-occurred, attributing TCR associations to individual alleles was difficult. According to a later analysis, parvovirus B19, influenza, CMV and Epstein-Barr virus appeared linked to several top co-occurrence clusters. In a later analysis, HLA-associated TCR beta chains showed more clonal expansion and lower generation probabilities than non-associated chains that were equally common. An earlier analysis of approximately 540 of the donors showed that most TCR beta V segments appeared in productive rearrangements either about 90% or about 30% of the time, which broadly matched IMGT annotations. Correlated functional status among segregating V segments might reflect linkage disequilibrium, but an unknown experimental factor could not be ruled out. According to a later analysis, most CMV-associated TCR beta chains appeared to be HLA-restricted, and the HLA associations seemed to be driven largely by CMV exposure.

The cohort was made up of approximately 670 healthy bone marrow donors. Cohort members were all nominally healthy when sampled, although unrecorded immune exposures were likely present. The donor was CMV seropositive and was included in the group of some 290 seropositive cohort members. Every donor gave a peripheral blood sample, and the peripheral blood mononuclear cells from that sample were used for TCR beta sequencing. The Qiagen DNeasy Blood Extraction Kit was used to extract genomic DNA from the blood cell samples. The library was produced with the immunoSEQ multiplex PCR assay. For the multiplex PCR, a mixture combining 60 forward primers for TCR Vbeta segments and 13 reverse primers for TCR Jbeta segments was used. The CDR3 region of rearranged TCR beta genes was amplified from genomic DNA with a multiplex PCR assay. The Illumina HiSeq System was used to sequence the amplified TCR beta libraries as 87-base-pair reads. As for the authors' bioinformatics: A later analysis tallied around 80 million unique TCR beta chains across the 640 or so repertoires, and about 10 million of those chains were shared by two or more donors. Raw reads were error-corrected and collapsed into unique sequences with a nearest-neighbor algorithm that merged closely related sequences to remove PCR and sequencing errors. Alignment of CDR3 sequences to IMGT reference sequences was used to assign V, D and J gene segments. Each retained sequence needed at least a six-nucleotide match to both a V gene segment and a J gene segment. A rearrangement was called productive if the CDR3 had no stop codons and remained in frame with V and J, and every other rearrangement was called non-productive. CDR3 was defined according to IMGT convention as the region running from the second conserved V-encoded cysteine to the conserved J-encoded phenylalanine. The earlier analysis of 587 of the donors excluded sequences that lacked an unambiguous match to a single V gene segment. An earlier analysis of fewer than 750 of the donors called V segments functional above 56.7% productive rearrangements and segregating when the between-donor standard deviation exceeded 5%. A statistical classification framework was built for diagnosing cytomegalovirus status from the catalog of TCR beta chain sequences. In a later analysis, V and J genes were assigned by comparing TCR nucleotide sequences against IMGT/GENE-DB human TR gene sequences. Using the TCRdist pipeline, a later analysis assigned CDR3 sequences along with most-parsimonious VDJ recombination scenarios. In a later analysis, each TCR beta chain was defined by its CDR3 amino acid sequence together with its V-gene family, and reads lacking a unique V-gene family were excluded. To address suspected cross-contamination and a sequencing artifact, a later analysis removed 450 to 700 highly shared, low-generation-probability nucleotide sequences. A later analysis calculated a clonal expansion index for each public chain from normalized within-repertoire ranks of inferred template counts. In a later analysis, generation probabilities were computed using a VDJ recombination model fitted to out-of-frame rearrangements, and the results were checked against IGoR. In a later analysis, hypergeometric tests were used to score TCR-TCR, TCR-HLA and TCR-CMV co-occurrence, with a repertoire-size bias correction applied to TCR pairs. False discovery rates were estimated in a later analysis by permuting HLA or CMV assignments 20 times. In a later analysis, co-occurring TCRs were grouped using DBSCAN, with TCRdist sequence similarity added in when clustering inside HLA-allele-positive subsets. For co-occurrence clustering, repertoires with fewer than 30,000 or more than 120,000 public chains were excluded, along with roughly 5 repertoires with anomalous nucleotide sharing. The table was pulled from immuneACCESS by TCRdb, which kept in-frame rearrangements only. Such tables lose some clones; where checked, under half of the loss comes from unresolved V genes, and the rest has no known cause. That table is the source of V, J and clone size, and D and trimming were worked out from the DNA. The sample table on file contains 200,000 or so clones. The top ten hold around 1.1% of the sample.

A remark on this clone: The antigen it binds to is not known.

CDR1 and CDR2 were assigned from the germline V gene as SQVTM and ANQGSEA. Trimming leaves V shorter by 5 bases and J shorter by 4 bases, with the junction holding 10 bases beyond the gene matches. From the cysteine up to the phenylalanine, the CDR3 has a length of 14 residues. Only CDR3 DNA is held: 42 bases, read in frame from base 1. The origin of this receptor is a girl aged 2-10 years in good health and CMV-seropositive. Sequenced material: PBMCs. The chain is encoded by TRBV29-1 joined to TRBJ2-5, with 7 bases in between that match TRBD2. The encoded CDR3 is CSVLGLYGPETQYF. The sequenced DNA: TGCAGCGTTCTGGGACTATATGGCCCAGAGACCCAGTACTTC.